This entry lists 31 T cell receptor beta chains sequenced from one sample in a study of cytomegalovirus exposure and HLA in healthy donors. PCR primers comprised 60 Vbeta and 13 Jbeta primers. Assay: immunoSEQ multiplex PCR; the TCRdb copy retains only in-frame clones and omits some. The sample carries approximately 160,000 clones, about 64% recorded once. The material sequenced was PBMCs. The receptors originated from a man aged 50 to 60 in good health and CMV-seronegative.

The DNA of the CDR3 is TGTGCCAGCAGCTTAGGGACAGGGCTCTACGAGCAGTACTTC. Encoded protein: CASSLGTGLYEQYF. The chain uses TRBV7-8 and TRBJ2-7; 8 bases align to TRBD1. Per the germline V gene, CDR1 is SGHVS and CDR2 is FQNEAQ. J gave up 3 bases and V 1 base, and 2 bases lay outside the gene matches. This CDR3 is built from 14 residues.

The chain links TRBV19 to TRBJ2-3, with D hard to call. V was trimmed by 3 bases and J by 3 bases, leaving 7 bases between them. The CDR3 length is 13 residues. The germline gives CDR1 LNHDA, CDR2 SQIVND (reference sequence). The CDR3 protein is CASSMRWTDTQYF. CDR3 DNA sequence: TGTGCCAGTAGTATGAGGTGGACAGATACGCAGTATTTT.

J is TRBJ1-2 and V is TRBV5-1, with a possible D match to TRBD1 (5 bases). The germline V gene encodes CDR1 SGHRS and CDR2 YFSETQ. This CDR3 is 15 amino acids long. V lost 0 bases to trimming and J lost 4 bases, with 13 bases between them. The CDR3: CASSLDGGTSYGYTF. CDR3 sequence (DNA): TGCGCCAGCAGCTTGGATGGGGGGACCTCCTATGGCTACACCTTC.

This clone has just a few counts. The J gene is TRBJ1-4, the V gene TRBV6-1; 9 nucleotides line up with TRBD1. V shed 4 bases, J shed 8 bases, and the junction held 8 bases outside the gene matches. This CDR3 is 15 amino acids long. CDR1 and CDR2 (germline): MNHNS, SASEGT. The CDR3 sequence is CASSVFGTGSEKLFF. DNA of the CDR3: TGTGCCAGCAGTGTATTCGGGACAGGGTCCGAAAAACTGTTTTTT.

This clone appeared many times. The chain uses TRBV28 and TRBJ1-1, with 8 bases that match TRBD1. Germline CDR1 MDHEN, CDR2 SYDVKM. After removal of 3 bases from V and 1 base from J, the junction contained 10 bases not matched to a gene. This CDR3 spans 17 amino acids. CDR3 sequence: CASSFLEPGQGNTEAFF. CDR3 DNA sequence: TGTGCCAGCAGTTTTTTGGAACCCGGACAGGGGAACACTGAAGCTTTCTTT.

This clone was found a few times. The chain carries TRBV29-1 and TRBJ1-1; 7 bases agree with TRBD1. V was clipped by 6 bases and J by 0 bases; unmatched bases: 4. Germline-derived CDR1 and CDR2 are SQVTM and ANQGSEA. The CDR3 has 13 amino acids. The chain's CDR3 is CSVNRGLNTEAFF. The CDR3 DNA follows: TGCAGCGTCAACAGGGGACTGAACACTGAAGCTTTCTTT.

The J gene is TRBJ1-2, the V gene TRBV6-1; D is perhaps TRBD1 (6 bases). Trimming took off 3 bases at V and 4 bases at J, with 9 bases between the two ends. The CDR3 is 13 residues long. Looked up from germline, CDR1 is MNHNS and CDR2 is SASEGT. The CDR3 coding sequence is TGTGCCAGCAGTGACAGGGGCCTCTATGGCTACACCTTC. This translates into CASSDRGLYGYTF.

This chain joins TRBV5-1 and TRBJ1-4; D unresolved. CDR3 length equals 13 residues. The germline V gene encodes CDR1 SGHRS and CDR2 YFSETQ. V lost 5 bases to trimming and J lost 7 bases, with 12 bases between them. CDR3 in DNA: TGCGCCAGCAGGGAGGACGGTTTTGAAAAACTGTTTTTT. As protein: CASREDGFEKLFF.

The chain combines TRBV6-1 with TRBJ1-1, with 9 bases fitting TRBD1. The CDR3 runs to 14 residues. Trimming removed 4 bases from V and 3 bases from J; junction bases left unmatched: 3. Germline V gene data show CDR1 as MNHNS and CDR2 as SASEGT. CDR3 sequence (DNA): TGTGCCAGCAGTGGACAGGGGGAAGACACTGAAGCTTTCTTT. Amino acid sequence: CASSGQGEDTEAFF.

This chain connects TRBV19 to TRBJ2-7; the match to TRBD1 covers 9 bases. CDR1 is LNHDA and CDR2 is SQIVND in the germline V gene (reference sequence). This CDR3 spans 15 amino acids. Trimming took 7 bases from V and 5 from J; bases not matched to a gene: 12. CDR3 DNA: TGTGCCAGTACTCCTCGGGGGACAGGGATAGACGAGCAGTACTTC. Translating it yields CASTPRGTGIDEQYF.

The genes are TRBV7-2 and TRBJ2-4; 7 positions match TRBD2. Germline assignment: CDR1 SGHTA and CDR2 FQGNSA. CDR3 size: 16 residues. The V gene end was trimmed by 5 bases and the J gene end by 1 base; junction bases not matched to a gene: 8. The CDR3 is CASSTGRGMAKNIQYF. CDR3 nucleotide sequence: TGTGCCAGCAGCACCGGGCGGGGGATGGCCAAAAACATTCAGTACTTC.

The chain carries TRBV7-2 and TRBJ2-2; 8 bases agree with TRBD1. The germline CDR1 and CDR2 sequences are SGHTA and FQGNSA. Trimming cost V 4 bases and J 1 base; bases outside gene matches: 2. This CDR3 has 15 amino acids. As DNA, the CDR3 is TGTGCCAGCAGCTGGGACAGGTGGAACACCGGGGAGCTGTTTTTT. Protein: CASSWDRWNTGELFF.

V and J are TRBV4-1 and TRBJ1-3; 7 bases fit TRBD1. CDR3 length: 19 residues. V lost 5 bases and J lost 1; bases outside the gene matches: 17. Germline values: CDR1 MGHRA, CDR2 YSYEKL. The CDR3 protein is CASSGRQGLIGASGNTIYF. CDR3 nucleotides: TGCGCCAGCAGCGGACGACAGGGATTAATCGGGGCGTCTGGAAACACCATATATTTT.

V usage is TRBV7-2 and J usage is TRBJ2-3; D gene unclear. Between the trimmed V and J ends, which lost 1 base and 4 bases, there was a span of 3 bases. This CDR3 is 12 amino acids long. Germline V gene lookup returns CDR1 SGHTA and CDR2 FQGNSA. For the CDR3, the DNA is TGTGCCAGCAGCTTAGTAGCAGATACGCAGTATTTT. This gives the protein CASSLVADTQYF.

This rearrangement joins TRBV7-2 to TRBJ2-5, with 10 bases aligning to TRBD2. The V gene's germline CDR1 is SGHTA and CDR2 FQGNSA. This CDR3 is built from 14 residues. Trimming at V came to 5 bases and at J to 4 bases, leaving 4 bases not matched to a gene. The CDR3 nucleotides read TGTGCCAGCAGCCTTAGCGGGGGGAGAGAGACCCAGTACTTC. Protein product: CASSLSGGRETQYF. The complete variable domain, with remaining parts taken from reference TRBV7-2 and TRBJ2-5, reads GAGVSQSPSNKVTEKGKDVELRCDPISGHTALYWYRQSLGQGLEFLIYFQGNSAPDKSGLPSDRFSAERTGGSVSTLTIQRTQQEDSAVYLCASSLSGGRETQYFGPGTRLLVL.

This clone has more than one count but fewer than ten. J is TRBJ2-7 and V is TRBV5-4; D perhaps matches TRBD2 (6 bases). This CDR3 region has 16 residues. In germline, CDR1 is SGHNT, CDR2 YYREEE (reference sequence). V dropped 0 bases and J dropped 0 bases, with 13 bases sitting between them. The CDR3 nucleotides read TGTGCCAGCAGCTTGGGGGGAGCGGGTTTCTCCTACGAGCAGTACTTC. It specifies CASSLGGAGFSYEQYF. Combining the CDR3 with reference TRBV5-4 and TRBJ2-7 gives the whole variable domain ETGVTQSPTHLIKTRGQQVTLRCSSQSGHNTVSWYQQALGQGPQFIFQYYREEENGRGNFPPRFSGLQFPNYSSELNVNALELDDSALYLCASSLGGAGFSYEQYFGPGTRLTVT.

The genes are TRBV9 and TRBJ2-5; 10 bases agree with TRBD1. From germline, CDR1 is SGDLS and CDR2 YYNGEE. The ends lost 3 bases at V and 5 bases at J; junction bases unmatched: 10. CDR3 length: 16 amino acids. DNA of the CDR3: TGTGCCAGCAGCGCCCTCAGGACAGGGGGTAGGGAGACCCAGTACTTC. Amino acids: CASSALRTGGRETQYF.

Turning to this clone: Other DNA sequences in the same sample also yield this CDR3. The chain has TRBV5-1 and TRBJ2-3; a possible D gene is TRBD2 (5 bases). Germline assignment: CDR1 SGHRS and CDR2 YFSETQ. This CDR3 has 16 amino acids. Between the trimmed V and J ends, which lost 0 bases and 0 bases, there was a span of 11 bases. CDR3 bases: TGCGCCAGCAGCTTGGCGAGCGGTGCTAGCACAGATACGCAGTATTTT. It is translated as CASSLASGASTDTQYF.

This clone was seen only a few times. J is TRBJ1-6 and V is TRBV4-2; no definite D call. Trimming removed 0 bases from V and 6 bases from J, with 6 bases in between. CDR1 and CDR2 (germline): LGHNA, YNFKEQ. The CDR3 extends over 14 amino acids. The CDR3 region has the DNA TGTGCCAGCAGCCAAGATAGAGCTAATTCACCCCTCCACTTT. It specifies CASSQDRANSPLHF.

V and J are TRBV7-2 and TRBJ2-2; D is undetermined. The CDR3 spans 13 residues. Germline V lookup: CDR1 SGHTA, CDR2 FQGNSA. V was shortened by 3 bases and J by 3 bases, with 5 bases between the two germline ends. In DNA, the CDR3 is TGTGCCAGCAGCTTGGTAGACACCGGGGAGCTGTTTTTT. The encoded protein is CASSLVDTGELFF.

The J gene is TRBJ2-7, the V gene TRBV4-2; TRBD1 matches at 7 bases. V shed 5 bases and J 2 bases; nucleotides not matched to a gene: 6. Germline values: CDR1 LGHNA, CDR2 YNFKEQ. This CDR3 has 14 amino acids. As DNA, the CDR3 is TGTGCCAGCAGCAATCCGGGACAGCCCTACGAGCAGTACTTC. Translation: CASSNPGQPYEQYF.

CDR3 in amino acids: CASSHPSGRGSRNEQFF. CDR3 in DNA: TGCGCCAGCAGCCATCCCTCGGGCAGGGGGTCCCGCAATGAGCAGTTCTTC. This chain uses TRBV4-1 with TRBJ2-1, with TRBD1 matching over 7 bases. The CDR3 spans 17 residues. In germline, CDR1 is MGHRA, CDR2 YSYEKL. Trimming at V came to 3 bases and at J to 6 bases, leaving 14 bases not matched to a gene.

The chain employs TRBV2 and TRBJ2-3, with 9 bases matching TRBD2. The CDR3 is 18 amino acids. The ends lost 4 bases at V and 0 bases at J; junction bases unmatched: 11. CDR1 SNHLY and CDR2 FYNNEI come from the germline V gene. CDR3 amino acids: CASSVGAGGPSSTDTQYF. The CDR3 DNA reads TGTGCCAGCAGTGTTGGTGCGGGGGGGCCTTCTAGCACAGATACGCAGTATTTT.

This chain connects TRBV12-1 to TRBJ1-5; the table's D call TRBD1 went unverified against the DNA. TRBV12-1 is shown as a pseudogene. CDR3 length: 16 amino acids. This CDR3 is CASSFRQGVWNQPQHF. CDR3 nucleotide sequence: TGTGCCAGCAGCTTTAGACAGGGGGTATGGAATCAGCCCCAGCATTTT.

This clone occurred a few times. DNA for the CDR3: TGTGCCAGCACTCTCCGGGACAGATCCTACGAGCAGTACTTC. Translating it yields CASTLRDRSYEQYF. The gene calls are TRBV7-2 and TRBJ2-7; 7 positions agree with TRBD1. CDR1 SGHTA and CDR2 FQGNSA come from the germline V gene. Trimming took 7 bases from V and 1 from J; bases not matched to a gene: 7. This CDR3 has 14 residues. Drawing the rest from reference TRBV7-2 and TRBJ2-7, the complete variable domain is GAGVSQSPSNKVTEKGKDVELRCDPISGHTALYWYRQSLGQGLEFLIYFQGNSAPDKSGLPSDRFSAERTGGSVSTLTIQRTQQEDSAVYLCASTLRDRSYEQYFGPGTRLTVT.

This chain uses TRBV15 with TRBJ2-7, with 8 nucleotides matching TRBD1. The CDR3 sequence is 14 residues long. From germline, CDR1 is LNHNV and CDR2 YYDKDF (reference sequence). V gave up 5 bases and J gave up 2 bases; unmatched junction bases: 5. The CDR3 spells CATSSRTGPYEQYF. CDR3 DNA: TGTGCCACCAGCTCTCGGACAGGGCCCTACGAGCAGTACTTC.

About this clone itself: Relative to the germline gene, one junction end is altered; a read error may explain this. The chain has TRBV7-9 and TRBJ1-1, with 8 bases matching TRBD1. Germline V gene sequence: CDR1 SEHNR, CDR2 FQNEAQ (reference sequence). The CDR3 has 15 residues. CDR3 in amino acids: CASSQGRQGRTEAFF. CDR3 DNA sequence: TGCGCCAGCAGCCAAGGTAGACAGGGGAGGACTGAAGCTTTCTTT.

V usage is TRBV27 and J usage is TRBJ1-1; D call uncertain. Trimming pared 3 bases from V and 0 bases from J, leaving 8 bases between. The V gene's germline CDR1 is MNHEY and CDR2 SMNVEV (reference sequence). The CDR3 totals 14 residues. CDR3 bases: TGTGCCAGCAGTTTTGGCGGGTTGAACACTGAAGCTTTCTTT. This gives the protein CASSFGGLNTEAFF.

This clone has just a few counts. The chain couples TRBV7-8 to TRBJ1-6; no clear D. Germline V lookup: CDR1 SGHVS, CDR2 FQNEAQ. The V gene lost 7 bases and the J gene lost 5 bases, with 12 bases spanning the gap. CDR3 size: 14 residues. This chain's CDR3 is CASKRLANNSPLHF. The DNA of the CDR3 is TGTGCCAGCAAGCGTTTGGCCAATAATTCACCCCTCCACTTT.

The gene calls are TRBV28 and TRBJ2-7; D ambiguous. The V gene's germline CDR1 is MDHEN and CDR2 SYDVKM. The CDR3 length is 15 residues. Trimming removed 1 base at V and 3 bases at J, with 13 bases between. CDR3 region: CASSLFSSGLYEQYF. CDR3 nucleotides: TGTGCCAGCAGTTTATTTTCATCGGGTCTCTACGAGCAGTACTTC.

This chain uses TRBV5-1 with TRBJ2-7, with 7 bases identical to TRBD1. There are 13 residues in the CDR3. Germline V gene lookup returns CDR1 SGHRS and CDR2 YFSETQ. J lost 7 bases, V lost 1 base, and 5 bases had no gene match. This CDR3 reads CASSLIQGREQYF. Written as DNA, the CDR3 is TGCGCCAGCAGCTTGATACAGGGGCGGGAGCAGTACTTC.